This T cell receptor beta chain was captured by sequencing in a study of vaccination and CD4 T cells after COVID-19. As to treatment: roughly ten-day PBMC culture with coronavirus spike peptide pools or control peptides (ViraFEST assay). With peptide pools, ViraFEST first expanded antigen-specific T cells and afterwards sequenced their TCRs. This clonotype was recorded once. What it binds is not known. General observations from the study: The rise in median SARS-CoV-2-reactive clonotypes, from around 20 to 38, was not significant.

The Oncomine TCR Beta short-read assay generated sequence data from the DNA of cultured CD4+ T cells. Genomic DNA from cultured CD4+ T cells was extracted. One entry per CDR3 protein, called by TCRdb with MiXCR from the PCR reads. Of 15,000 or so distinct CDR3 sequences listed, roughly half are singletons. The CDR3 sequence is 17 residues long. V lost 6 bases, J lost 0 bases, and 18 bases lay in between. CDR1 is MDHEN, CDR2 SYDVKM, per germline. The chain recombines TRBV28 with TRBJ2-1; the D gene is possibly TRBD2 (5 bases). Sequencing was done on a sample of CD4+ T cells from blood, cultured in vitro. The source is a human donor who had recovered from COVID-19. CDR3 nucleotides: TGTGCCAGCAGCCCTCCCGGCGGACTTAGCTCCTACAATGAGCAGTTCTTC. This gives the protein CASSPPGGLSSYNEQFF.